The 19 T cell receptor beta chains presented below share a single source sample, sequenced in a study of human T cells and chemical hapten exposure. Unfractionated whole blood yielded total RNA. What the library attached to individual cDNA molecules were unique molecular identifiers. Each CDR3 protein gets one entry after TCRdb re-called the reads with MiXCR. The sample consists of 120,000 or so distinct CDR3 sequences, roughly 8.5% of them appearing once. The source material was whole blood. The receptors stem from a human donor in good health. Some clones in this sample may be carry-over from other donors' samples.

Many counts were recorded for this clonotype. This sequence joins TRBV12-3 or TRBV12-4 and TRBJ2-7; 9 bases map to TRBD1. The CDR3 loop spans 14 amino acids. The V and J ends lost 5 bases and 2 bases, in that order; junction bases with no gene match: 4. The CDR3 spells CASSPGQGTYEQYF. The CDR3 nucleotides are TGTGCCAGCAGTCCCGGACAGGGGACCTACGAGCAGTACTTC.

The chain has TRBV18 and TRBJ2-3, with a possible D match to TRBD2 (5 bases). V was pared by 2 bases and J by 2 bases, with 17 bases between. CDR3 length: 17 amino acids. The germline CDR1 and CDR2 sequences are KGHSH and LQKENI. The CDR3 DNA follows: TGTGCCAGCTCACCAATGAGAGGGCAACCAACCACAGATACGCAGTATTTT. This translates into CASSPMRGQPTTDTQYF. Together with reference TRBV18 and TRBJ2-3, the CDR3 gives the full variable domain: NAGVMQNPRHLVRRRGQEARLRCSPMKGHSHVYWYRQLPEEGLKFMVYLQKENIIDESGMPKERFSAEFPKEGPSILRIQQVVRGDSAAYFCASSPMRGQPTTDTQYFGPGTRLTVL.

This rearrangement joins TRBV10-3 to TRBJ2-5; no definite D call. CDR3 length: 12 residues. In germline, CDR1 is ENHRY, CDR2 SYGVKD. V was shortened by 3 bases and J by 1 base, with 3 bases between the two germline ends. CDR3 bases: TGTGCCATCAGTGATCGCCAAGAGACCCAGTACTTC. It yields the protein CAISDRQETQYF.

This clonotype was found a few times. This chain links TRBV9 with TRBJ2-1; 7 bases map to TRBD2. The CDR3 has 16 amino acids. The V and J ends lost 3 bases and 0 bases, in that order; junction bases with no gene match: 6. CDR1 is SGDLS and CDR2 is YYNGEE in the germline V gene. The CDR3 coding sequence is TGTGCCAGCAGCGGGCCTAGCGGTAGCTCCTACAATGAGCAGTTCTTC. Translation: CASSGPSGSSYNEQFF.

V usage is TRBV29-1 and J usage is TRBJ2-1, with D tentatively TRBD2 (6 bases). Trimming removed 4 bases from V and 3 bases from J, with 10 bases in between. The germline V gene encodes CDR1 SQVTM and CDR2 ANQGSEA. The CDR3 sequence is 13 residues long. The DNA for the CDR3 is TGCAGCGTTGGGAGGGGAATCTACAATGAGCAGTTCTTC. Translating it yields CSVGRGIYNEQFF.

This chain links TRBV5-4 with TRBJ2-7; D perhaps matches TRBD2 (6 bases). The V end was cut by 0 bases, the J end by 4 bases, with 11 bases between. The CDR3 contains 14 residues. Looked up from germline, CDR1 is SGHNT and CDR2 is YYREEE (reference sequence). The CDR3 loop is CASSLGRGYYEQYF. CDR3 DNA sequence: TGTGCCAGCAGCTTGGGGCGGGGCTATTACGAGCAGTACTTC.

This clonotype occurred many times. The chain combines TRBV5-1 with TRBJ1-1; tentatively, D is TRBD1 (5 bases). This CDR3 region has 16 residues. The germline V gene has CDR1 SGHRS and CDR2 YFSETQ. Trimming removed 0 bases at V and 5 bases at J, with 17 bases between. As DNA, the CDR3 is TGCGCCAGCAGCTTGGGGTCGCCCCCAAGGGGAACTGAAGCTTTCTTT. It yields the protein CASSLGSPPRGTEAFF.

This chain connects TRBV18 to TRBJ2-5; the D call may be TRBD1 or TRBD2 (6 bases each). The CDR3 covers 17 residues. Germline V gene data show CDR1 as KGHSH and CDR2 as LQKENI. V lost 3 bases and J lost 1, with 18 bases in between. The CDR3 DNA follows: TGTGCCAGCTCACCCGAGAAGAGGACAGCGGGCCAAGAGACCCAGTACTTC. As protein: CASSPEKRTAGQETQYF.

This clonotype was seen many times. The chain joins TRBV6-5 to TRBJ1-3; D call uncertain. CDR3 size: 14 residues. Germline V gene lookup returns CDR1 MNHEY and CDR2 SVGAGI. Trimming stripped 7 bases from V and 4 bases from J, with 14 bases between. The CDR3 DNA follows: TGTGCCAGCACCCTGGGTCCGCGGGGAAACACCATATATTTT. This codes for CASTLGPRGNTIYF.

The chain carries TRBV7-2 and TRBJ2-5; D possibly matches TRBD1 or TRBD2 (6 bases each). Germline CDR1 is SGHTA and CDR2 is FQGNSA. With 4 bases removed from V and 1 base from J, the gap between germline ends came to 13 bases. The CDR3 consists of 15 residues. CDR3: CASSSSGGLQETQYF. As DNA, the CDR3 is TGTGCCAGCAGCTCGAGTGGGGGGCTCCAAGAGACCCAGTACTTC.

The chain combines TRBV10-3 with TRBJ2-6, with 9 bases lining up with TRBD1. Germline assignment: CDR1 ENHRY and CDR2 SYGVKD. The CDR3 loop spans 18 amino acids. V was pared by 1 base and J by 2 bases, with 6 bases of the junction left unmatched. CDR3 residues: CAISEYRTGEPGANVLTF. The CDR3 nucleotides read TGTGCCATCAGTGAGTACCGGACAGGGGAGCCTGGGGCCAACGTCCTGACTTTC.

This clonotype was observed a handful of times. The genes are TRBV6-1 and TRBJ2-7, with 11 positions matching TRBD1. Per germline, CDR1 MNHNS and CDR2 SASEGT. The CDR3 is 14 amino acids. J lost 3 bases, V lost 6 bases, and 4 bases had no gene match. Here the CDR3 DNA reads TGTGCCAGCAGGGACAGGGGGCCGGGCTACGAGCAGTACTTC. Its protein product is CASRDRGPGYEQYF.

There are a few counts of this clonotype. The rearrangement uses TRBV11-2 and TRBJ1-2, with D maybe TRBD1 (5 bases). The CDR3 runs 15 residues. Germline V lookup: CDR1 SGHAT, CDR2 FQNNGV. The V end was cut by 1 base, the J end by 8 bases, with 17 bases between. The CDR3 sequence: CASSLADSSRGGYTF. The CDR3, as DNA: TGTGCCAGCAGCTTAGCTGACAGCTCAAGGGGAGGCTACACCTTC.

V gene TRBV6-2 or TRBV6-3 combines with J gene TRBJ2-7; no clear D gene. Trimming removed 8 bases from V and 6 bases from J, with 14 bases in between. The CDR3 consists of 12 residues. Germline CDR1 MNHEY, CDR2 SVGEGT. The CDR3 spells CASRLGSGEQYF. Written as DNA, the CDR3 is TGTGCCAGCCGCCTGGGGTCGGGCGAGCAGTACTTC.

The sample holds a few counts of this clonotype. V usage is TRBV6-1 and J usage is TRBJ1-5; D remains ambiguous. The CDR3 sequence is 15 residues long. The V end lost 5 bases, the J end lost 0 bases, and 11 bases lay between the germline ends. Germline lookup yields CDR1 MNHNS and CDR2 SASEGT. CDR3 in DNA: TGTGCCAGCAGTATCCATAGTTATAGCAATCAGCCCCAGCATTTT. It encodes CASSIHSYSNQPQHF.

The V call is TRBV3-1, the J call TRBJ2-7, with 13 nucleotides matching TRBD2. This CDR3 contains 16 residues. Trimming removed 4 bases from V and 2 bases from J; junction bases left unmatched: 5. Germline values: CDR1 LGHDT, CDR2 YNNKEL (reference sequence). CDR3 bases: TGTGCCAGCAGCCCGAGGACTAGCGGGAGCCCCTACGAGCAGTACTTC. Residues: CASSPRTSGSPYEQYF.

V is TRBV5-1 and J is TRBJ1-1, with D perhaps TRBD1 (5 bases). Per germline, CDR1 SGHRS and CDR2 YFSETQ. This CDR3 region has 15 residues. Trimming left V 4 bases short and J 0 bases short, with 13 bases between. CDR3 DNA: TGCGCCAGCAGCCCCCTGCCGACAGTGAACACTGAAGCTTTCTTT. Protein sequence: CASSPLPTVNTEAFF.

This clonotype was seen at least ten times. V is TRBV12-3 or TRBV12-4 and J is TRBJ1-1, with a possible D match to TRBD1 (6 bases). With 2 bases removed from V and 1 base from J, the gap between germline ends came to 14 bases. The CDR3 totals 16 residues. CDR3 coding DNA: TGTGCCAGCAGTTTATACCCGGAACAGGGGAACACTGAAGCTTTCTTT. Protein: CASSLYPEQGNTEAFF.

This chain uses TRBV7-2 with TRBJ1-5, with unresolved D. Germline values: CDR1 SGHTA, CDR2 FQGNSA. Trimming took off 3 bases at V and 1 base at J, with 10 bases between the two ends. The CDR3 totals 15 residues. DNA for the CDR3: TGTGCCAGCAGCTTTTGGGCAGGAAGCAATCAGCCCCAGCATTTT. This encodes CASSFWAGSNQPQHF.